Below, 30 T cell receptor beta chains from the same sample are listed, as sequenced in a study of cytomegalovirus exposure and HLA in healthy donors. It was with 60 Vbeta and 13 Jbeta primers that the PCR ran. Profiling relied on immunoSEQ multiplex PCR, and the TCRdb table lists in-frame clones only, not all of them. The data contain about 110,000 clones, over 70% of them seen just once; the ten biggest clones take up approximately 2.2%. Sequenced sample: PBMCs. All receptors derive from a man younger than 45 in good health and CMV-seronegative.

The chain couples TRBV5-1 to TRBJ1-1; 10 bases are shared with TRBD1. Germline V lookup: CDR1 SGHRS, CDR2 YFSETQ. Trimming took 3 bases from V and 3 from J; bases not matched to a gene: 8. This CDR3 has 16 amino acids. CDR3 in amino acids: CASSYNGQGEDTEAFF. The CDR3 DNA reads as TGCGCCAGCAGCTATAATGGACAGGGGGAGGACACTGAAGCTTTCTTT.

This clone turned up a few times. The CDR3, as DNA: TGCGCCAGCAGCCCCTGGGAAGGGGGGAACACTGAAGCTTTCTTT. Protein sequence: CASSPWEGGNTEAFF. The genes are TRBV4-1 and TRBJ1-1; weak D call: TRBD1 (6 bases). From germline, CDR1 is MGHRA and CDR2 YSYEKL. The CDR3 has 15 residues. Trimming took 4 bases from V and 1 from J, leaving 13 bases between them.

The chain uses TRBV9 and TRBJ2-1; D gene uncertain. The germline V gene has CDR1 SGDLS and CDR2 YYNGEE. The germline V and J ends were trimmed by 3 bases and 0 bases, with 13 bases remaining between them. The CDR3 is 16 residues long. The CDR3 bases are TGTGCCAGCAGCGCGCCCCACATAAGCTCCTACAATGAGCAGTTCTTC. Amino acids: CASSAPHISSYNEQFF.

The chain is built from TRBV29-1 and TRBJ1-2; 11 bases are a match to TRBD1. V lost 4 bases and J lost 8; bases outside the gene matches: 6. The CDR3 is made up of 13 amino acids. Germline CDR1 reads SQVTM; CDR2 reads ANQGSEA. CDR3 nucleotides: TGCAGCGTTGGGGGACAGGGGGTGGAGGGCTACACCTTC. Translation gives CSVGGQGVEGYTF.

J is TRBJ2-7 and V is TRBV2, with D unresolved. Germline V gene sequence: CDR1 SNHLY, CDR2 FYNNEI. This CDR3 is built from 13 residues. Trimming pared 4 bases from V and 0 bases from J, leaving 7 bases between. The CDR3 nucleotides read TGTGCCAGCAGTGGTCAGCGCTCCTACGAGCAGTACTTC. Translated: CASSGQRSYEQYF.

This clone was seen only a few times. CDR3 amino acids: CASIRNSGSETQYF. CDR3 sequence (DNA): TGTGCCAGCATCCGCAATAGCGGGAGTGAGACCCAGTACTTC. The chain recombines TRBV2 with TRBJ2-5; 9 bases are a match to TRBD2. CDR3 size: 14 residues. Germline V gives CDR1 SNHLY, CDR2 FYNNEI. Unmatched junction bases numbered 8, after V lost 7 bases and J lost 5 bases.

As regards this clone: The junction and the germline gene differ at one end; a read error may be behind it. V and J are TRBV6-5 and TRBJ2-1; 10 nucleotides align to TRBD2. The germline gives CDR1 MNHEY, CDR2 SVGAGI. There are 14 residues in the CDR3. CDR3 in amino acids: CVSATSGASNEQFF. DNA of the CDR3: TGTGTCAGCGCTACTAGCGGGGCCTCCAATGAGCAGTTCTTC.

The chain employs TRBV10-2 and TRBJ2-7, with D uncertain. Trimming left V 0 bases short and J 0 bases short, with 3 bases between. In germline, CDR1 is WSHSY, CDR2 SAAADI. This CDR3 is built from 13 residues. The chain's CDR3 is CASSESVSYEQYF. CDR3 bases: TGCGCCAGCAGTGAGTCCGTCTCCTACGAGCAGTACTTC.

This chain connects TRBV7-9 to TRBJ1-5; D may be TRBD1 (5 bases). Germline loops: CDR1 SEHNR, CDR2 FQNEAQ (reference sequence). Trimming shortened V by 0 bases and J by 5 bases, and 20 bases separated the two germline ends. The CDR3 has 18 residues. CDR3 coding DNA: TGTGCCAGCAGCTTAGCTGAAGGGGATGGGTATTCAGATCAGCCCCAGCATTTT. Translating it yields CASSLAEGDGYSDQPQHF.

In its sample, this clone was seen once. This chain uses TRBV2 with TRBJ1-1; possible D gene TRBD1, 6 bases. Germline values: CDR1 SNHLY, CDR2 FYNNEI. Trimming stripped 6 bases from V and 3 bases from J, with 11 bases between. This CDR3 comprises 13 residues. The CDR3 reads CASSQTGYTEAFF. CDR3 nucleotides: TGTGCCAGCAGCCAAACAGGGTACACTGAAGCTTTCTTT.

CDR3 amino acids: CASSQRGTASQETQYF. The CDR3 nucleotides are TGCGCCAGCAGCCAAAGGGGGACAGCCTCCCAAGAGACCCAGTACTTC. The chain employs TRBV4-1 and TRBJ2-5; TRBD1 agrees at 7 bases. The germline CDR1 and CDR2 sequences are MGHRA and YSYEKL. Germline trimming cut 2 bases from V and 1 base from J; bases unmatched to any gene: 7. The CDR3 sequence is 16 residues long.

The chain has TRBV19 and TRBJ1-3; 7 bases agree with TRBD1. This CDR3 is 12 amino acids long. Germline-derived CDR1 and CDR2 are LNHDA and SQIVND (reference sequence). J gave up 8 bases and V 5 bases, and 3 bases lay outside the gene matches. CDR3 bases: TGTGCCAGTAGTCTAGGGGGCTACACCATATATTTT. It is translated as CASSLGGYTIYF.

V and J are TRBV13 and TRBJ1-2, with 7 nucleotides matching TRBD1. V was pared by 5 bases and J by 8 bases, with 11 bases of the junction left unmatched. Germline CDR1 PRHDT, CDR2 FYEKMQ (reference sequence). There are 14 residues in the CDR3. The chain's CDR3 is CASSDQNRGKGYTF. The CDR3 DNA reads as TGTGCCAGCAGCGACCAGAACAGGGGAAAAGGCTACACCTTC.

This rearrangement joins TRBV5-4 to TRBJ2-3; 8 positions match TRBD1. The CDR3 has 15 amino acids. The V segment lost 1 base and the J segment 6 bases; nucleotides outside the gene matches: 7. The germline gives CDR1 SGHNT, CDR2 YYREEE (reference sequence). The CDR3 here is CASSLRTGRGDTQYF. The CDR3 nucleotides read TGTGCCAGCAGCTTGCGGACAGGGAGAGGGGATACGCAGTATTTT.

The gene calls are TRBV7-2 and TRBJ2-5, with 7 nucleotides matching TRBD1. Germline lookup yields CDR1 SGHTA and CDR2 FQGNSA. The CDR3 has 14 amino acids. V shed 6 bases and J 3 bases; nucleotides not matched to a gene: 7. The CDR3 bases are TGTGCCAGCAGTCCCGAAGGGGGCGAAGAGACCCAGTACTTC. This encodes CASSPEGGEETQYF.

CDR3 amino acids: CASSQGAPGELFF. DNA of the CDR3: TGTGCCAGCAGCCAGGGGGCGCCGGGGGAGCTGTTTTTT. The chain couples TRBV4-2 to TRBJ2-2; D possibly corresponds to TRBD1 (6 bases). V was trimmed by 3 bases and J by 8 bases, leaving 10 bases between them. CDR3 length: 13 residues. Germline V CDR1 and CDR2: LGHNA, YNFKEQ.

V usage is TRBV9 and J usage is TRBJ2-7; D perhaps matches TRBD2 (5 bases). This CDR3 contains 15 residues. The V gene lost 2 bases and the J gene lost 5 bases, with 17 bases spanning the gap. Germline V gene sequence: CDR1 SGDLS, CDR2 YYNGEE. CDR3 in DNA: TGTGCCAGCAGCGTCAGCGGTGGCCTCGGGGACGAGCAGTACTTC. Translated: CASSVSGGLGDEQYF.

V gene TRBV15 combines with J gene TRBJ2-3; no firm D call. V lost 1 base and J 2 bases, leaving 7 bases between the germline ends. This CDR3 has 14 residues. Germline V CDR1 and CDR2: LNHNV, YYDKDF (reference sequence). CDR3 sequence reads: CATSRVRNTDTQYF. The CDR3 DNA reads TGTGCCACCAGCAGAGTCAGGAACACAGATACGCAGTATTTT. The variable domain in full, completed from reference TRBV15 and TRBJ2-3, reads DAMVIQNPRYQVTQFGKPVTLSCSQTLNHNVMYWYQQKSSQAPKLLFHYYDKDFNNEADTPDNFQSRRPNTSFCFLDIRSPGLGDTAMYLCATSRVRNTDTQYFGPGTRLTVL.

This clone was counted a single time. The V and J genes are TRBV4-1 and TRBJ2-1; the D is unclear. The CDR3 runs to 14 residues. V was trimmed by 0 bases and J by 0 bases, leaving 3 bases between them. Germline CDR1 MGHRA, CDR2 YSYEKL. CDR3 sequence (DNA): TGCGCCAGCAGCCAAGACTCCTCCTACAATGAGCAGTTCTTC. It translates to CASSQDSSYNEQFF.

This clone has only one observation. This sequence joins TRBV9 and TRBJ2-3; tentative D call: TRBD2 (5 bases). The CDR3 covers 16 residues. Germline CDR1 and CDR2: SGDLS and YYNGEE. The V end was cut by 4 bases, the J end by 1 base, with 16 bases between. CDR3 sequence reads: CASSFTGNAGTDTQYF. CDR3 bases: TGTGCCAGCAGCTTTACCGGGAATGCGGGCACAGATACGCAGTATTTT.

This chain uses TRBV30 with TRBJ1-2; the D gene is possibly TRBD1 (5 bases). Deletions cut 0 bases from V and 4 bases from J, with 12 bases between. CDR1 is GTSNPN and CDR2 is SVGIG in the germline V gene (reference sequence). CDR3 length: 14 residues. CDR3 sequence: CAWSVDLGLYGYTF. For the CDR3, the DNA is TGTGCCTGGAGTGTAGATTTGGGACTCTATGGCTACACCTTC.

The V call is TRBV19, the J call TRBJ2-1; D is uncertain. The germline gives CDR1 LNHDA, CDR2 SQIVND (reference sequence). V lost 8 bases and J 0 bases, leaving 8 bases between the germline ends. The CDR3 loop spans 13 amino acids. Here the CDR3 DNA reads TGTGCCAGTGGTGCGAGCTCCTACAATGAGCAGTTCTTC. Translating it yields CASGASSYNEQFF.

This clone appeared a single time. The rearrangement joins TRBV2 to TRBJ2-2; 11 bases match TRBD2. CDR3 length: 14 residues. V was clipped by 6 bases and J by 7 bases; unmatched bases: 4. In germline, CDR1 is SNHLY, CDR2 FYNNEI. The CDR3 spells CASSPSGRNGELFF. In DNA, the CDR3 is TGTGCCAGCAGCCCTAGCGGGAGGAACGGGGAGCTGTTTTTT.

This clone was seen a few times. J is TRBJ1-1 and V is TRBV30, with 8 positions matching TRBD1. CDR3 length: 18 residues. V lost 1 base to trimming and J lost 3 bases; unmatched junction nucleotides: 16. Germline lookup yields CDR1 GTSNPN and CDR2 SVGIG (reference sequence). The CDR3 nucleotides read TGTGCCTGGAGTGGTCGGTTGGGCAGGGGGCTATCTTACACTGAAGCTTTCTTT. Translating it yields CAWSGRLGRGLSYTEAFF.

The chain combines TRBV19 with TRBJ1-5, with no clear D. In germline, CDR1 is LNHDA, CDR2 SQIVND (reference sequence). The V gene lost 3 bases and the J gene lost 6 bases, with 12 bases spanning the gap. The CDR3 loop spans 14 amino acids. CDR3 amino acids: CASSIPGFRQPQHF. CDR3 nucleotide sequence: TGTGCCAGTAGTATCCCGGGGTTTCGTCAGCCCCAGCATTTT.

The chain combines TRBV10-2 with TRBJ2-2; D gene unclear. Looked up from germline, CDR1 is WSHSY and CDR2 is SAAADI. The CDR3 is 12 amino acids. V dropped 3 bases and J dropped 7 bases, with 6 bases sitting between them. In nucleotides, the CDR3 is TGCGCCAGCAGTGACAAAAACGGGGAGCTGTTTTTT. Residues: CASSDKNGELFF.

This chain links TRBV28 with TRBJ2-5; a weak D match, TRBD1 (6 bases). From germline, CDR1 is MDHEN and CDR2 SYDVKM. The CDR3 runs to 13 residues. The V end lost 5 bases, the J end lost 2 bases, and 9 bases lay between the germline ends. CDR3 protein: CASSPGQQETQYF. CDR3 sequence (DNA): TGTGCCAGCAGTCCGGGACAACAAGAGACCCAGTACTTC.

The V call is TRBV6-1, the J call TRBJ1-2; TRBD1 matches 12 bases. The CDR3 sequence is 17 residues long. J was trimmed by 4 bases and V by 2 bases; bases with no gene match: 8. The germline V gene encodes CDR1 MNHNS and CDR2 SASEGT. CDR3 in amino acids: CASSEYGTGGAGYGYTF. CDR3 in DNA: TGTGCCAGCAGTGAATACGGGACAGGGGGCGCCGGCTATGGCTACACCTTC.

This chain joins TRBV13 and TRBJ1-4, with a possible D match to TRBD1 (5 bases). The CDR3 totals 15 residues. Between the trimmed V and J ends, which lost 1 base and 1 base, there was a span of 7 bases. Germline CDR1 is PRHDT and CDR2 is FYEKMQ (reference sequence). The CDR3 loop is CASSLAGGTNEKLFF. The CDR3 DNA follows: TGTGCCAGCAGCTTAGCGGGGGGAACTAATGAAAAACTGTTTTTT. Combining the CDR3 with reference TRBV13 and TRBJ1-4 gives the whole variable domain AAGVIQSPRHLIKEKRETATLKCYPIPRHDTVYWYQQGPGQDPQFLISFYEKMQSDKGSIPDRFSAQQFSDYHSELNMSSLELGDSALYFCASSLAGGTNEKLFFGSGTQLSVL.

The chain links TRBV6-6 to TRBJ2-1, with D maybe TRBD2 (5 bases). Per germline, CDR1 MNHNY and CDR2 SVGAGI (reference sequence). V gave up 6 bases and J gave up 3 bases, with 15 bases separating them. The CDR3 loop spans 15 amino acids. The CDR3, as DNA: TGTGCCAGCAGGGGTATAGAGGGCAACTACAATGAGCAGTTCTTC. Protein product: CASRGIEGNYNEQFF.